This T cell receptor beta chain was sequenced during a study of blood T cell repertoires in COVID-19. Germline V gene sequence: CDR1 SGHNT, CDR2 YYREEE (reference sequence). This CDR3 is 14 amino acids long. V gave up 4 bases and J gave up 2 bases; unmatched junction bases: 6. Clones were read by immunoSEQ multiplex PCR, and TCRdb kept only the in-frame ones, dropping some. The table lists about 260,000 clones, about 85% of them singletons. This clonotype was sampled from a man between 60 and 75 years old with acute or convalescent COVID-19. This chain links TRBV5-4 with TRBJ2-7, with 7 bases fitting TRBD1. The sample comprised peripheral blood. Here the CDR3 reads CASSPGQSPYEQYF. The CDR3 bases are TGTGCCAGCAGCCCGGGACAGAGTCCCTACGAGCAGTACTTC.